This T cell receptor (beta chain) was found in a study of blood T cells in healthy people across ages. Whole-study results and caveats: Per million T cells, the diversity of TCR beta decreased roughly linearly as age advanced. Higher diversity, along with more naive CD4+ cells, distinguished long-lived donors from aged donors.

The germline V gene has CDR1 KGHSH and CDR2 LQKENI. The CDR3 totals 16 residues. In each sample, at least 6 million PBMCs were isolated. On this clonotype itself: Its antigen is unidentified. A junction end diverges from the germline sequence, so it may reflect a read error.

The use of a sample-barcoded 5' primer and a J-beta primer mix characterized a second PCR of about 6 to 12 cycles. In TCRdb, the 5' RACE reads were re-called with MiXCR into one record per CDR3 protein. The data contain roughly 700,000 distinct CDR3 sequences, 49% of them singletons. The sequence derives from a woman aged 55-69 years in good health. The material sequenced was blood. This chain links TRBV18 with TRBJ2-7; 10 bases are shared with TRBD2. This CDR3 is CASSPESGRASHEQYF. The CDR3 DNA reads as TGTGCCAGCTCACCAGAGAGCGGGAGGGCCTCCCACGAGCAGTACTTC.